This TCR beta chain was sequenced during a study of graft-versus-host responses after intestinal transplantation. Germline V gene lookup returns CDR1 SEHNR and CDR2 FQNEAQ (reference sequence). V was cut by 1 base and J by 3 bases, with 10 bases left in between. The length of the CDR3 is 15 residues. The protocol was immunoSEQ multiplex PCR, while the TCRdb copy is restricted to in-frame clones and leaves out a portion. Here the sample spans 98,000 or so clones, approximately 85% being singletons. The chain joins TRBV7-9 to TRBJ1-5; the D is unclear. Sample: PBMCs, taken 255 days after intestinal transplant. This TCR was recovered from a human patient who received an intestinal transplant, so some T cells may come from the graft donor. In DNA, the CDR3 is TGTGCCAGCAGCTTAGACACATCATACAATCAGCCCCAGCATTTT. The encoded protein is CASSLDTSYNQPQHF.